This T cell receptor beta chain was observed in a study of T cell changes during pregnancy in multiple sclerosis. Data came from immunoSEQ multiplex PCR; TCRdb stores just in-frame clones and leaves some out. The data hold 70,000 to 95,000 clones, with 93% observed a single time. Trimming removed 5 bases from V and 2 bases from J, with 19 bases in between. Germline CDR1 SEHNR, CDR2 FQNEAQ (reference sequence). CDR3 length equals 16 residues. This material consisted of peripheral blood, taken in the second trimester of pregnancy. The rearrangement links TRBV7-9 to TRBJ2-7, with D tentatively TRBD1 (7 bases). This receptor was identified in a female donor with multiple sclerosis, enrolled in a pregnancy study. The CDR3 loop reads CASSPRGDSYPYEQYF. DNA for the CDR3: TGTGCCAGCAGCCCGAGGGGGGACAGTTATCCCTACGAGCAGTACTTC.